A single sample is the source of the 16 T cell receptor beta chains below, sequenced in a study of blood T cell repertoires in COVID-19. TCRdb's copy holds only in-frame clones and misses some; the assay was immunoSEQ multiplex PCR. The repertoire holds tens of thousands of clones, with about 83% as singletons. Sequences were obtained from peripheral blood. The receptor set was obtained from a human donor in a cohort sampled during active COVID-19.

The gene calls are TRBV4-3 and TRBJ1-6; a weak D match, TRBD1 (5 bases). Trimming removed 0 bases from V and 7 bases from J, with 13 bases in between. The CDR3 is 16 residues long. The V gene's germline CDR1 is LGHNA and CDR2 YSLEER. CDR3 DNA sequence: TGCGCCAGCAGCCAAGATCGTAGGGGTGGCAATTCACCCCTCCACTTT. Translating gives CASSQDRRGGNSPLHF.

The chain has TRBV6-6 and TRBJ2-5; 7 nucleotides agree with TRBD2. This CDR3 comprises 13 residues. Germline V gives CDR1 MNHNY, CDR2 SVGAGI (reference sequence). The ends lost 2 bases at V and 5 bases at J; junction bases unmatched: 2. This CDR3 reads CASSYREVETQYF. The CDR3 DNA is TGTGCCAGCAGTTACCGGGAGGTTGAGACCCAGTACTTC.

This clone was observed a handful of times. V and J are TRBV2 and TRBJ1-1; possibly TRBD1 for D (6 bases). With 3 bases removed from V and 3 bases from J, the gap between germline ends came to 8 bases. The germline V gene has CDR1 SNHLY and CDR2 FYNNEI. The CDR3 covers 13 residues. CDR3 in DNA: TGTGCCAGCAGTGATCAGGGGTACACTGAAGCTTTCTTT. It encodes CASSDQGYTEAFF.

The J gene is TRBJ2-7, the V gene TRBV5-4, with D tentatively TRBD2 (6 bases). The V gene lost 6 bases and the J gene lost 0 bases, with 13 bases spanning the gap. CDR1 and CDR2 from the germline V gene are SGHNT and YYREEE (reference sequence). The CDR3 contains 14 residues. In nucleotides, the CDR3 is TGTGCCAGCACCCAACGGGGGAGCTCCTACGAGCAGTACTTC. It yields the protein CASTQRGSSYEQYF.

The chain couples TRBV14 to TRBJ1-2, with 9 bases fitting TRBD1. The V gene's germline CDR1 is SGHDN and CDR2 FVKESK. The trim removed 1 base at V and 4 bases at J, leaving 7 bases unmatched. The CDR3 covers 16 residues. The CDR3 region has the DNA TGTGCCAGCAGCCAAGGCGGGACAGGGCGTCTCTATGGCTACACCTTC. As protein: CASSQGGTGRLYGYTF.

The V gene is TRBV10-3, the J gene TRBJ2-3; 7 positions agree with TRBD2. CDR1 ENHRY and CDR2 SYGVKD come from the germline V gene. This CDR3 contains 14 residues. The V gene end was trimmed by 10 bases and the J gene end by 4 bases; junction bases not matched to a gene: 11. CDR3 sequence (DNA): TGTGCCACCGCCGGGGGGAGGGACGCAGATACGCAGTATTTT. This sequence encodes CATAGGRDADTQYF.

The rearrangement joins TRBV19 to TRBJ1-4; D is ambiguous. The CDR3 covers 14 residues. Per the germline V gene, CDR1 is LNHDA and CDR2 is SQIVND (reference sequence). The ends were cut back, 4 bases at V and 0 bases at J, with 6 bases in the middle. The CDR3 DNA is TGTGCCAGTAGTAGGGCAGCAACTAATGAAAAACTGTTTTTT. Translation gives CASSRAATNEKLFF. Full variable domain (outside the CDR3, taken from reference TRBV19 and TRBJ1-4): DGGITQSPKYLFRKEGQNVTLSCEQNLNHDAMYWYRQDPGQGLRLIYYSQIVNDFQKGDIAEGYSVSREKKESFPLTVTSAQKNPTAFYLCASSRAATNEKLFFGSGTQLSVL.

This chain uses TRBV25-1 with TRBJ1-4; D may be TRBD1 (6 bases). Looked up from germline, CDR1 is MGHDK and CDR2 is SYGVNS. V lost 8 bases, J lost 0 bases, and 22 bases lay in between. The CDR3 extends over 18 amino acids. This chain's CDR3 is CASFNLGAEGATNEKLFF. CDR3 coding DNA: TGTGCCAGCTTCAACCTCGGGGCAGAGGGGGCAACTAATGAAAAACTGTTTTTT.

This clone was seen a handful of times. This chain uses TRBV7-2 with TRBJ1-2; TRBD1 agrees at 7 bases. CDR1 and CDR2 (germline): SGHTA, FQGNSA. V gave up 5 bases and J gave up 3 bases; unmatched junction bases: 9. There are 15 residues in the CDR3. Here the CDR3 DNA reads TGTGCCAGCAGCCCCGACAGGGATGGTTACTATGGCTACACCTTC. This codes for CASSPDRDGYYGYTF. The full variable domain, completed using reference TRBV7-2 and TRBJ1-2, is GAGVSQSPSNKVTEKGKDVELRCDPISGHTALYWYRQSLGQGLEFLIYFQGNSAPDKSGLPSDRFSAERTGGSVSTLTIQRTQQEDSAVYLCASSPDRDGYYGYTFGSGTRLTVV.

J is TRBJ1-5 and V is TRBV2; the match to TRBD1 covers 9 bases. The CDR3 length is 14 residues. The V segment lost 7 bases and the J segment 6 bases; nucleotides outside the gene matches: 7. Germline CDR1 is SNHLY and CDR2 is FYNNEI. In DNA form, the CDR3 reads TGTGCCAGCACTACAGGGGGCATTAGTCAGCCCCAGCATTTT. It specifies CASTTGGISQPQHF.

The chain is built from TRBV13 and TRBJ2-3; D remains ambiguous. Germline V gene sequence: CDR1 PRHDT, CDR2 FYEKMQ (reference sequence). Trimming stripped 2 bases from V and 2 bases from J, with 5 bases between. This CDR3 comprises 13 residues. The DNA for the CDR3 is TGTGCCAGCAGCTTACGGTACACAGATACGCAGTATTTT. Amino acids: CASSLRYTDTQYF.

The CDR3 loop is CASSARQGSTDTQYF. The CDR3 nucleotides read TGTGCCAGCAGTGCCCGACAGGGGAGCACAGATACGCAGTATTTT. The chain has TRBV6-4 and TRBJ2-3; 8 nucleotides match TRBD1. The germline gives CDR1 MRHNA, CDR2 SNTAGT. This CDR3 has 15 residues. With 4 bases clipped from V and 0 bases from J, the junction kept 3 bases outside the gene matches.

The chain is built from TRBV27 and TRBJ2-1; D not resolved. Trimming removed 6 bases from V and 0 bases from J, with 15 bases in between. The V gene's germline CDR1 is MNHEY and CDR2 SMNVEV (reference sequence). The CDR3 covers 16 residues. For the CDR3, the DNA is TGTGCCAGCAGCCCCCGACACAGTTTCTCCTACAATGAGCAGTTCTTC. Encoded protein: CASSPRHSFSYNEQFF.

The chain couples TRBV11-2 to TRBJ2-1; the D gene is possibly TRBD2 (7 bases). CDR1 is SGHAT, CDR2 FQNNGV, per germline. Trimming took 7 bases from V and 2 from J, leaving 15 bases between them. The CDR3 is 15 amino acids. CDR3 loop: CASTRGAGPYNEQFF. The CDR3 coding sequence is TGTGCCAGCACCCGGGGGGCAGGGCCCTACAATGAGCAGTTCTTC.

CDR3 in amino acids: CASSLSGGVSYNEQFF. The CDR3 nucleotides read TGTGCCAGCAGCTTAAGCGGGGGGGTTTCCTACAATGAGCAGTTCTTC. The gene calls are TRBV7-2 and TRBJ2-1, with TRBD2 identical over 10 bases. This CDR3 comprises 16 residues. Unmatched junction bases numbered 2, after V lost 2 bases and J lost 1 base. Germline values: CDR1 SGHTA, CDR2 FQGNSA. The full variable domain, in which reference TRBV7-2 and TRBJ2-1 provide the parts outside the CDR3, is GAGVSQSPSNKVTEKGKDVELRCDPISGHTALYWYRQSLGQGLEFLIYFQGNSAPDKSGLPSDRFSAERTGGSVSTLTIQRTQQEDSAVYLCASSLSGGVSYNEQFFGPGTRLTVL.

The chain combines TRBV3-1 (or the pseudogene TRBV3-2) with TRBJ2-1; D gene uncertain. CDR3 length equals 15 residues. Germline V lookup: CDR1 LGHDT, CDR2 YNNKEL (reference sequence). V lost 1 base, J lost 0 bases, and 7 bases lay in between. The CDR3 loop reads CASSQVSSSYNEQFF. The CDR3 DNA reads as TGTGCCAGCAGCCAAGTGTCGAGCTCCTACAATGAGCAGTTCTTC.